The 25 T cell receptor beta chains presented below share a single source sample, sequenced in a study of STAT5B mutations in CD4+ large granular lymphocyte leukemia (dated by TCRdb to 2022 to 2024). The protocol used for the library was the immunoSEQ multiplex PCR assay. TCRdb mirrors the immuneACCESS table, restricted to in-frame sequences. Some clones are absent from its copies; in checked studies, under half trace to an unresolved V gene, and the reason for the others is unknown. The sample table lists 7,000 to 9,500 clones, around nine tenths of them with a count of one. Together, the top ten hold about 50% of the sample. The specimen was PBMCs. All receptors derive from a woman aged 70-85 years with CD4+ T-cell large granular lymphocyte leukemia.

The gene calls are TRBV5-1 and TRBJ1-4; possible D gene TRBD1, 5 bases. The germline CDR1 and CDR2 sequences are SGHRS and YFSETQ. Trimming removed 4 bases from V and 7 bases from J, with 17 bases in between. There are 15 residues in the CDR3. The chain's CDR3 is CASSRDRTQGEKLFF. CDR3 nucleotide sequence: TGCGCCAGCAGCCGCGACAGAACTCAGGGTGAAAAACTGTTTTTT.

This chain joins TRBV19 and TRBJ1-2, with D uncertain. CDR1 LNHDA and CDR2 SQIVND come from the germline V gene (reference sequence). Trimming took 2 bases from V and 8 from J, leaving 12 bases between them. There are 13 residues in the CDR3. The CDR3 loop is CASSIWSSPGYTF. The CDR3 bases are TGTGCCAGTAGTATATGGTCCAGCCCAGGCTACACCTTC.

CDR3 bases: TGTGCCATCAGGACCGGGACAGGGAACAATCAGCCCCAGCATTTT. Encoded protein: CAIRTGTGNNQPQHF. The chain combines TRBV10-3 with TRBJ1-5, with 9 bases matching TRBD1. The CDR3 runs 15 residues. V was clipped by 6 bases and J by 3 bases; unmatched bases: 6. Germline CDR1 and CDR2: ENHRY and SYGVKD.

The chain is built from TRBV10-3 and TRBJ2-3, with TRBD1 matching 8 bases. Germline CDR1 and CDR2: ENHRY and SYGVKD. The length of the CDR3 is 16 residues. The trim removed 2 bases at V and 0 bases at J, leaving 4 bases unmatched. CDR3 sequence reads: CAISETDRVSTDTQYF. The CDR3, as DNA: TGTGCCATCAGTGAGACGGACAGGGTTAGCACAGATACGCAGTATTTT.

This rearrangement joins TRBV5-4 to TRBJ2-7; D unclear. The CDR3 totals 13 residues. V lost 4 bases, J lost 5 bases, and 13 bases lay in between. Per germline, CDR1 SGHNT and CDR2 YYREEE (reference sequence). CDR3 sequence (DNA): TGTGCCAGCAGCCGTGATCCACGAAACGAGCAGTACTTC. This sequence encodes CASSRDPRNEQYF. The full variable domain, its missing parts supplied by reference TRBV5-4 and TRBJ2-7, is ETGVTQSPTHLIKTRGQQVTLRCSSQSGHNTVSWYQQALGQGPQFIFQYYREEENGRGNFPPRFSGLQFPNYSSELNVNALELDDSALYLCASSRDPRNEQYFGPGTRLTVT.

This chain links TRBV19 with TRBJ1-2; the D is unclear. Germline values: CDR1 LNHDA, CDR2 SQIVND (reference sequence). The CDR3 is made up of 12 amino acids. The DNA for the CDR3 is TGTGCGGCCTACAAAGTTGACTATGGCTACACCTTC. It codes for CAAYKVDYGYTF.

The CDR3 loop reads CASSQERTEGEKLFF. CDR3 nucleotide sequence: TGCGCCAGCAGCCAAGAGCGGACAGAGGGGGAAAAACTGTTTTTT. The chain uses TRBV4-3 and TRBJ1-4; perhaps TRBD1 as D (6 bases). This CDR3 comprises 15 residues. The V end was cut by 0 bases, the J end by 8 bases, with 13 bases between. The V gene's germline CDR1 is LGHNA and CDR2 YSLEER.

This rearrangement joins TRBV9 to TRBJ1-6; 7 bases match TRBD1. CDR3 length: 16 residues. Losses at the gene ends were 4 bases for V and 7 bases for J; bases not matched to a gene: 11. Germline V gene sequence: CDR1 SGDLS, CDR2 YYNGEE. The DNA for the CDR3 is TGTGCCAGCAGCCCCCCAGCGACAGGGAGGAATTCACCCCTCCACTTT. Protein sequence: CASSPPATGRNSPLHF.

The chain is built from TRBV28 and TRBJ2-2; the D is unclear. Germline values: CDR1 MDHEN, CDR2 SYDVKM. Between the trimmed V and J ends, which lost 8 bases and 0 bases, there was a span of 4 bases. CDR3 size: 12 residues. CDR3 DNA: TGTGCCAGCGCAGCGAACACCGGGGAGCTGTTTTTT. As protein: CASAANTGELFF.

J is TRBJ2-7 and V is TRBV4-2; D perhaps matches TRBD2 (7 bases). The CDR3 totals 17 residues. The germline V gene encodes CDR1 LGHNA and CDR2 YNFKEQ. V was cut by 0 bases and J by 1 base, with 16 bases left in between. This chain's CDR3 is CASSQDGGGPLSYEQYF. CDR3 sequence (DNA): TGTGCCAGCAGCCAAGATGGGGGGGGCCCATTATCCTACGAGCAGTACTTC.

This CDR3 is CASSPAPGRQGSSGGYTF. Here the CDR3 DNA reads TGCGCCAGCAGCCCGGCCCCTGGGCGACAGGGAAGCTCGGGGGGCTACACCTTC. The V gene is TRBV5-1, the J gene TRBJ1-2; 7 bases match TRBD1. CDR3 length equals 18 residues. The trim removed 4 bases at V and 8 bases at J, leaving 23 bases unmatched. The germline CDR1 and CDR2 sequences are SGHRS and YFSETQ.

The chain links TRBV5-1 to TRBJ2-2; D may be TRBD2 (7 bases). The CDR3 extends over 14 amino acids. Trimming shortened V by 3 bases and J by 5 bases, and 11 bases separated the two germline ends. Germline V lookup: CDR1 SGHRS, CDR2 YFSETQ. The CDR3 nucleotides read TGCGCCAGCAGCTGGGGGGGCGGAACCGGGGAGCTGTTTTTT. Amino acid sequence: CASSWGGGTGELFF.

This clone was detected once. This sequence joins TRBV7-2 and TRBJ2-2; TRBD2 aligns across 8 bases. With V trimmed by 4 bases and J by 0 bases, 7 bases remained unmatched. Germline V CDR1 and CDR2: SGHTA, FQGNSA. The CDR3 length is 17 residues. CDR3 DNA: TGTGCCAGCAGCTCGCGAGGGACTAGTGCGAACACCGGGGAGCTGTTTTTT. Encoded protein: CASSSRGTSANTGELFF.

The chain couples TRBV7-6 to TRBJ1-2; TRBD1 agrees at 9 bases. V was clipped by 1 base and J by 10 bases; unmatched bases: 1. The CDR3 is made up of 12 amino acids. The germline V gene has CDR1 SGHVS and CDR2 FNYEAQ. CDR3 amino acids: CASSLGQGDYTF. In DNA, the CDR3 is TGTGCCAGCAGCTTAGGACAGGGGGACTACACCTTC.

The V gene is TRBV7-2, the J gene TRBJ2-2; TRBD2 agrees at 8 bases. In germline, CDR1 is SGHTA, CDR2 FQGNSA. V gave up 4 bases and J gave up 5 bases; unmatched junction bases: 12. This CDR3 is built from 17 residues. For the CDR3, the DNA is TGTGCCAGCAGCTCCACGCGGCCGACGGGGGGGACCGGGGAGCTGTTTTTT. Protein sequence: CASSSTRPTGGTGELFF.

The chain is built from TRBV2 and TRBJ1-5; D is perhaps TRBD1 (6 bases). Germline CDR1 SNHLY, CDR2 FYNNEI. The CDR3 totals 16 residues. Trimming shortened V by 2 bases and J by 1 base, and 12 bases separated the two germline ends. CDR3: CASSEIGTLSNQPQHF. CDR3 coding DNA: TGTGCCAGCAGTGAAATCGGGACACTCAGCAATCAGCCCCAGCATTTT.

The chain uses TRBV6-5 and TRBJ2-1, with 9 nucleotides matching TRBD1. Germline assignment: CDR1 MNHEY and CDR2 SVGAGI. The CDR3 spans 14 residues. V shed 6 bases and J 6 bases; nucleotides not matched to a gene: 6. The CDR3 DNA is TGTGCCAGCAGGCGACAGGGGGGAGTCAATGAGCAGTTCTTC. It yields the protein CASRRQGGVNEQFF.

The chain is built from TRBV7-2 and TRBJ1-1; D not certain. Between the trimmed V and J ends, which lost 2 bases and 1 base, there was a span of 5 bases. Germline assignment: CDR1 SGHTA and CDR2 FQGNSA. This CDR3 spans 13 amino acids. The CDR3: CASSLRGNTEAFF. DNA for the CDR3: TGTGCCAGCAGCTTAAGAGGGAACACTGAAGCTTTCTTT.

The chain links TRBV5-6 to TRBJ1-2, with 12 bases aligning to TRBD1. The CDR3 spans 17 residues. V trimming: 4 bases; J trimming: 6 bases; junction bases outside the gene matches: 13. CDR1 is SGHDT, CDR2 YYEEEE, per germline. This CDR3 is CASSRLGQGAGSDGYTF. DNA for the CDR3: TGTGCCAGCAGCAGACTGGGACAGGGGGCTGGTTCCGATGGCTACACCTTC.

This clone was observed a single time. This rearrangement joins TRBV4-1 to TRBJ2-1; D is undetermined. Germline V lookup: CDR1 MGHRA, CDR2 YSYEKL. This CDR3 has 16 residues. Trimming took off 1 base at V and 0 bases at J, with 10 bases between the two ends. The CDR3 DNA follows: TGCGCCAGCAGCCAAGCCGGTTCCAGCTCCTACAATGAGCAGTTCTTC. Its protein is CASSQAGSSSYNEQFF.

V gene TRBV5-1 combines with J gene TRBJ2-4, with TRBD2 matching 8 bases. Germline CDR1 is SGHRS and CDR2 is YFSETQ. CDR3 length: 15 amino acids. With V trimmed by 4 bases and J by 5 bases, 8 bases remained unmatched. CDR3 in amino acids: CASSMDGLAENIQYF. Written as DNA, the CDR3 is TGCGCCAGCAGCATGGACGGACTAGCTGAAAACATTCAGTACTTC.

The chain uses TRBV19 and TRBJ2-3, with D perhaps matching TRBD1 (6 bases). The germline V gene encodes CDR1 LNHDA and CDR2 SQIVND (reference sequence). This CDR3 is built from 15 residues. Deletions cut 2 bases from V and 5 bases from J, with 14 bases between. CDR3 region: CASSITGTKGDTQYF. As DNA, the CDR3 is TGTGCCAGTAGTATAACCGGGACAAAAGGAGATACGCAGTATTTT.

J is TRBJ2-3 and V is TRBV7-2; no definite D call. The CDR3 is 12 residues long. V lost 5 bases, J lost 2 bases, and 5 bases lay in between. Per the germline V gene, CDR1 is SGHTA and CDR2 is FQGNSA. CDR3 nucleotides: TGTGCCAGCAGCCGACTCACAGATACGCAGTATTTT. This encodes CASSRLTDTQYF.

This clone was detected only once. The genes are TRBV7-2 and TRBJ2-7; D ambiguous. Between the trimmed V and J ends, which lost 2 bases and 3 bases, there was a span of 11 bases. CDR3 length: 14 residues. Germline assignment: CDR1 SGHTA and CDR2 FQGNSA. For the CDR3, the DNA is TGTGCCAGCAGCTTAAAGGGATTATACTACGAGCAGTACTTC. It is translated as CASSLKGLYYEQYF.

J is TRBJ2-3 and V is TRBV6-6, with TRBD1 matching 8 bases. The germline gives CDR1 MNHNY, CDR2 SVGAGI (reference sequence). V lost 2 bases to trimming and J lost 3 bases; unmatched junction nucleotides: 1. The CDR3 totals 14 residues. CDR3: CASSYGQGTDTQYF. In DNA, the CDR3 is TGTGCCAGCAGTTACGGACAGGGAACAGATACGCAGTATTTT.